This TCR beta chain was identified in a study of blood T cell repertoires in COVID-19. Study information: Samples taken during acute and convalescent COVID-19 were collected in the United States, Italy and Spain. From T cells, B-cell-depleted T cells, or PBMCs came the material, which was cDNA or gDNA.

Source study methods: Researchers report that nucleated cell counts were estimated from reference gene primer amplification. Assay used: immunoSEQ multiplex PCR; TCRdb lists only in-frame clones, some missing. Clonal size and the V and J genes are those of that table, whereas D and trimming came from the DNA. Altogether 250,000 to 300,000 clones are present, 75% to 90% being singletons, with the ten largest covering 9.5% to 11%. Trimming took 7 bases from V and 2 from J, leaving 15 bases between them. CDR3 length equals 14 residues. Germline values: CDR1 MNHNS, CDR2 SASEGT. The V call is TRBV6-1, the J call TRBJ2-7; a weak D match, TRBD1 (8 bases). Sequencing used peripheral blood. The sequence derives from a woman aged 70-85 years with acute or convalescent COVID-19. The CDR3 DNA reads TGTGCCAGCAACGACAGGGGAGGGCCCTACGAGCAGTACTTC. This sequence encodes CASNDRGGPYEQYF.